This T cell receptor beta chain comes out of a study of cytomegalovirus exposure and HLA in healthy donors. Study findings and constraints: According to an earlier analysis, most TCR beta V segments yielded productive rearrangements about 87% or about 30% of the time. A likely sequencing artifact accounted for one observed cluster of highly shared sequence variants. The authors enumerated around 150 TCR beta chains as linked to cytomegalovirus.

The CDR3 is 13 amino acids. V was shortened by 6 bases and J by 5 bases, with 11 bases between the two germline ends. Germline V lookup: CDR1 SEHNR, CDR2 FQNEAQ (reference sequence). PCR used 60 Vbeta primers and 13 Jbeta primers. The method was immunoSEQ multiplex PCR; TCRdb's version includes in-frame clones alone and lacks a portion of them. This sample's table reports 130,000 or so clones. As regards this clone: As yet, its antigen is unknown.

The rearrangement uses TRBV7-9 and TRBJ1-5; no firm D call. This TCR came from a woman aged 55-70 years in good health and CMV-seronegative. Input material: PBMCs. CDR3 sequence reads: CASSLRGDQPQHF. The CDR3 DNA reads as TGTGCCAGCAGTTTGCGGGGTGATCAGCCCCAGCATTTT.